This TCR beta chain derives from a study of blood T cell repertoires in COVID-19. As for the study in general: Acute and convalescent COVID-19 samples came from the United States, Italy and Spain. Sample material is recorded as cDNA or gDNA derived from T cells, B-cell-depleted T cells, or PBMCs.

In germline, CDR1 is SGHKS, CDR2 YYEKEE (reference sequence). Trimming took 0 bases from V and 0 from J, leaving 7 bases between them. The CDR3 has 14 amino acids. The authors' processing: Cell counts per sample came from amplifying reference gene primers. Produced via immunoSEQ multiplex PCR; TCRdb's table is partial and in-frame only. The DNA was the basis for D and trimming; V, J and clone size are from that table. The profile shows some 200,000 clones, about 86% of them singletons. This receptor was identified in a man aged 25-45 years with active or convalescent COVID-19. The V gene is TRBV5-5, the J gene TRBJ2-7, with D possibly matching TRBD1 (6 bases). Material: peripheral blood. CDR3 in amino acids: CASSLVQGSYEQYF. The CDR3 DNA is TGTGCCAGCAGCTTGGTACAGGGCTCCTACGAGCAGTACTTC. Drawing the rest from reference TRBV5-5 and TRBJ2-7, the complete variable domain is DAGVTQSPTHLIKTRGQQVTLRCSPISGHKSVSWYQQVLGQGPQFIFQYYEKEERGRGNFPDRFSARQFPNYSSELNVNALLLGDSALYLCASSLVQGSYEQYFGPGTRLTVT.